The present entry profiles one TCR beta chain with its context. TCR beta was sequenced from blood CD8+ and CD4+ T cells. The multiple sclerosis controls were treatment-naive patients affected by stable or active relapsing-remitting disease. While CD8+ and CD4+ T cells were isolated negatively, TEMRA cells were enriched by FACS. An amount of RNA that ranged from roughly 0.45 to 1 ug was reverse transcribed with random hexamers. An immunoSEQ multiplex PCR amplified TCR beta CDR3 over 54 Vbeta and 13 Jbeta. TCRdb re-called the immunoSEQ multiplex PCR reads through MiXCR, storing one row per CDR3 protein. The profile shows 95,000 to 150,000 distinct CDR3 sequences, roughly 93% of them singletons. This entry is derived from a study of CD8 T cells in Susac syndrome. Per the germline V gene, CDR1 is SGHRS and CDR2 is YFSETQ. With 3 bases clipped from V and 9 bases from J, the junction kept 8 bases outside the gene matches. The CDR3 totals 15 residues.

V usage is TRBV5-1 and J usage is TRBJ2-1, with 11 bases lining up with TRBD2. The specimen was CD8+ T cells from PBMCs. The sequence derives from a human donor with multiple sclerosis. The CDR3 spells CASSSHSGRAAEQFF. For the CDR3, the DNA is TGCGCCAGCAGCTCCCATAGCGGGAGGGCCGCTGAGCAGTTCTTC.